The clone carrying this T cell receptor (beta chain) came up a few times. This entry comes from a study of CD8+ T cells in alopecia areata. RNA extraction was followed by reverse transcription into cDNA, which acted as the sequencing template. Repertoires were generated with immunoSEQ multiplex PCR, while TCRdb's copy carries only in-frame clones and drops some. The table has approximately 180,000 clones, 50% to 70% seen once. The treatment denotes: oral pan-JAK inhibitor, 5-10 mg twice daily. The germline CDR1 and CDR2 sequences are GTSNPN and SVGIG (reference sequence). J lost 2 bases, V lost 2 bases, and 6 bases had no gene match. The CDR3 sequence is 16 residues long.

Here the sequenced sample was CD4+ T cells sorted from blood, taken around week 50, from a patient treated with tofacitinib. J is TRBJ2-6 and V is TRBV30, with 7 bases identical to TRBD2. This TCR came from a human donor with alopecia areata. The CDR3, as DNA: TGTGCCTGGAGTCCCCAGGGAGGGACTGGGGCCAACGTCCTGACTTTC. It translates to CAWSPQGGTGANVLTF.